This passage covers 24 T cell receptor beta chains from one sample sequenced in a study of cytomegalovirus exposure and HLA in healthy donors. The PCR contained 60 Vbeta and 13 Jbeta primers. TCRdb's table, derived via immunoSEQ multiplex PCR, lists solely in-frame clones and lacks some. The data hold 88,000 or so clones, with approximately 60% observed a single time. Sequencing was performed on PBMCs. All receptors derive from a male donor in good health and CMV-seropositive.

The genes are TRBV11-2 and TRBJ1-1; D gene unclear. The CDR3 has 15 amino acids. Germline CDR1 SGHAT, CDR2 FQNNGV. Trimming removed 5 bases at V and 0 bases at J, with 13 bases between. CDR3 sequence (DNA): TGTGCCAGCAGCCCCTCGAGGAGGGTGAACACTGAAGCTTTCTTT. This gives the protein CASSPSRRVNTEAFF.

The V call is TRBV7-2, the J call TRBJ2-3, with TRBD2 matching 9 bases. CDR3 length: 16 residues. Looked up from germline, CDR1 is SGHTA and CDR2 is FQGNSA. V was clipped by 1 base and J by 4 bases; unmatched bases: 6. The CDR3 DNA reads TGTGCCAGCAGCTTAGTGGGCGGGAGGGCCGCAGATACGCAGTATTTT. Its protein product is CASSLVGGRAADTQYF.

This clone was seen a single time. The chain links TRBV6-1 to TRBJ2-2, with D perhaps matching TRBD2 (5 bases). V was clipped by 4 bases and J by 2 bases, with 11 bases between them. CDR3 length: 15 amino acids. Germline CDR1 MNHNS, CDR2 SASEGT. The CDR3 reads CASSALSGNTGELFF. The CDR3 region has the DNA TGTGCCAGCAGTGCCTTGAGCGGTAACACCGGGGAGCTGTTTTTT.

The chain uses TRBV5-4 and TRBJ2-6; 8 bases map to TRBD1. Trimming cost V 0 bases and J 2 bases; bases outside gene matches: 1. This CDR3 has 16 residues. Germline V CDR1 and CDR2: SGHNT, YYREEE (reference sequence). CDR3 protein: CASSLEQGAGANVLTF. DNA of the CDR3: TGTGCCAGCAGCTTGGAACAGGGGGCTGGGGCCAACGTCCTGACTTTC.

The J gene is TRBJ1-5, the V gene TRBV6-5; D remains ambiguous. V lost 0 bases to trimming and J lost 7 bases, with 13 bases between them. Germline V gene sequence: CDR1 MNHEY, CDR2 SVGAGI. There are 15 residues in the CDR3. The CDR3 bases are TGTGCCAGCAGTTACTCCCCCGGTCCCAACCAGCCCCAGCATTTT. Amino acids: CASSYSPGPNQPQHF.

This clone was seen a few times. Mismatch with germline at one junction end may stem from a read error. The CDR3: CASSLGGTGERYF. The CDR3 region has the DNA TGTGCCAGCAGTTTGGGAGGAACGGGGGAGCGGTACTTC. The chain combines TRBV28 with TRBJ2-7, with D maybe TRBD2 (6 bases). The germline CDR1 and CDR2 sequences are MDHEN and SYDVKM. The CDR3 loop spans 13 amino acids.

V and J are TRBV15 and TRBJ2-7; no firm D call. V was pared by 1 base and J by 3 bases, with 10 bases between. CDR1 and CDR2 (germline): LNHNV, YYDKDF (reference sequence). The CDR3 runs to 14 residues. CDR3 amino acids: CATSRVQRDYEQYF. The CDR3 coding sequence is TGTGCCACCAGCAGAGTACAGAGAGACTACGAGCAGTACTTC. The full variable domain, with the rest looked up from reference TRBV15 and TRBJ2-7, is DAMVIQNPRYQVTQFGKPVTLSCSQTLNHNVMYWYQQKSSQAPKLLFHYYDKDFNNEADTPDNFQSRRPNTSFCFLDIRSPGLGDTAMYLCATSRVQRDYEQYFGPGTRLTVT.

The chain is built from TRBV5-8 and TRBJ2-5; 7 nucleotides align to TRBD2. The trim removed 3 bases at V and 5 bases at J, leaving 10 bases unmatched. The CDR3 runs to 15 residues. CDR1 is SGHTS, CDR2 YDEGEE, per germline. The CDR3 nucleotides read TGTGCCAGCAGCTCGGGGCGGGAGCGGAGTGAGACCCAGTACTTC. It codes for CASSSGRERSETQYF.

Only a few counts were recorded for this clone. The genes are TRBV9 and TRBJ2-7, with D possibly matching TRBD1 (6 bases). The CDR3 is 13 amino acids. V shed 5 bases and J shed 1 base, with 10 bases lying between them. Germline-derived CDR1 and CDR2 are SGDLS and YYNGEE. CDR3 nucleotides: TGTGCCAGCAGTGGGCAGGGGTCCTACGAGCAGTACTTC. This gives the protein CASSGQGSYEQYF.

The V gene is TRBV5-1, the J gene TRBJ1-2; D gene uncertain. The germline V and J ends were trimmed by 4 bases and 7 bases, with 11 bases remaining between them. Germline V gene lookup returns CDR1 SGHRS and CDR2 YFSETQ. The CDR3 runs 12 residues. In DNA form, the CDR3 reads TGCGCCAGCAGCGCGTCGGAGGTTGGCTACACCTTC. Its translation is CASSASEVGYTF.

This chain joins TRBV28 and TRBJ1-6, with 7 bases lining up with TRBD1. V trimming: 3 bases; J trimming: 11 bases; junction bases outside the gene matches: 7. The CDR3 is 14 residues long. Germline-derived CDR1 and CDR2 are MDHEN and SYDVKM. CDR3 sequence (DNA): TGTGCCAGCAGTTTGGAGGGGGCGGTAGCACCCCTCCACTTT. This codes for CASSLEGAVAPLHF.

The chain is built from TRBV7-3 and TRBJ2-2, with D hard to call. The CDR3 covers 13 residues. Trimming cost V 2 bases and J 6 bases, with 7 bases left between them. Germline CDR1 SGHTA, CDR2 FQGTGA. The CDR3 region has the DNA TGTGCCAGCAGCTTAGCGAGCGCCGGGGAGCTGTTTTTT. Amino acids: CASSLASAGELFF. Together with reference TRBV7-3 and TRBJ2-2, the CDR3 gives the full variable domain: GAGVSQTPSNKVTEKGKYVELRCDPISGHTALYWYRQSLGQGPEFLIYFQGTGAADDSGLPNDRFFAVRPEGSVSTLKIQRTERGDSAVYLCASSLASAGELFFGEGSRLTVL.

The CDR3 coding sequence is TGTGCCAGCAGTGACAGGGGGTACTCCTACGAGCAGTACTTC. It codes for CASSDRGYSYEQYF. This chain connects TRBV2 to TRBJ2-7; TRBD1 agrees at 7 bases. The CDR3 totals 14 residues. Germline lookup yields CDR1 SNHLY and CDR2 FYNNEI. The V and J ends lost 3 bases and 0 bases, in that order; junction bases with no gene match: 2.

J is TRBJ2-3 and V is TRBV5-1; no clear D gene. Trimming removed 0 bases at V and 0 bases at J, with 2 bases between. Germline V gene data show CDR1 as SGHRS and CDR2 as YFSETQ. This CDR3 region has 13 residues. The CDR3 sequence: CASSLASTDTQYF. CDR3 in DNA: TGCGCCAGCAGCTTGGCTAGCACAGATACGCAGTATTTT.

The chain is built from TRBV27 and TRBJ2-3; weak D call: TRBD1 (6 bases). This CDR3 region has 16 residues. Looked up from germline, CDR1 is MNHEY and CDR2 is SMNVEV (reference sequence). V lost 0 bases to trimming and J lost 0 bases, with 10 bases between them. The CDR3 DNA sequence: TGTGCCAGCAGTTTATCGGACAGCACTAGCACAGATACGCAGTATTTT. This translates into CASSLSDSTSTDTQYF.

The J gene is TRBJ2-2, the V gene TRBV27; no clear D. From germline, CDR1 is MNHEY and CDR2 SMNVEV (reference sequence). V was trimmed by 6 bases and J by 8 bases, leaving 19 bases between them. This CDR3 comprises 15 residues. CDR3 bases: TGTGCCAGCAGCCCAACCTGCTACCAAATAGGGGAGCTGTTTTTT. Protein: CASSPTCYQIGELFF.

The V and J genes are TRBV4-2 and TRBJ2-2, with D possibly TRBD2 on 5 matching bases. The CDR3 extends over 13 amino acids. V lost 6 bases to trimming and J lost 6 bases, with 11 bases between them. CDR1 is LGHNA, CDR2 YNFKEQ, per germline. The CDR3, as DNA: TGTGCCAGCAGGGCCACTAGTCCCGGGGAGCTGTTTTTT. Translated: CASRATSPGELFF.

The chain recombines TRBV28 with TRBJ1-3; D call uncertain. The V gene's germline CDR1 is MDHEN and CDR2 SYDVKM. The CDR3 is made up of 12 amino acids. V lost 6 bases and J 4 bases, leaving 7 bases between the germline ends. The CDR3 nucleotides are TGTGCCAGCAGAGCCTCCGGAAACACCATATATTTT. Protein product: CASRASGNTIYF.

The chain recombines TRBV7-9 with TRBJ1-6, with 7 nucleotides matching TRBD1. This CDR3 is built from 14 residues. J gave up 9 bases and V 5 bases, and 7 bases lay outside the gene matches. The germline CDR1 and CDR2 sequences are SEHNR and FQNEAQ (reference sequence). CDR3 sequence: CASSPQGLSSPLHF. The CDR3 bases are TGTGCCAGCAGCCCACAGGGGTTGAGTTCACCCCTCCACTTT.

The genes are TRBV19 and TRBJ2-7; 10 positions match TRBD1. V lost 4 bases and J lost 3; bases outside the gene matches: 3. The CDR3 totals 14 residues. The germline CDR1 and CDR2 sequences are LNHDA and SQIVND (reference sequence). CDR3 DNA sequence: TGTGCCAGTAGTAGGGACAGGGGAGGCTACGAGCAGTACTTC. The encoded protein is CASSRDRGGYEQYF.

The chain carries TRBV4-2 and TRBJ2-5; possibly TRBD2 for D (6 bases). Trimming removed 0 bases from V and 11 bases from J, with 16 bases in between. CDR1 and CDR2 (germline): LGHNA, YNFKEQ. The CDR3 is 14 residues long. The CDR3 bases are TGTGCCAGCAGCCAAGAGGGGCCGACTAGGGAGCAGTACTTC. Translating gives CASSQEGPTREQYF.

This clone was seen a few times. The rearrangement joins TRBV18 to TRBJ2-5, with a possible D match to TRBD2 (5 bases). The CDR3 length is 13 residues. With 4 bases removed from V and 2 bases from J, the gap between germline ends came to 8 bases. Per germline, CDR1 KGHSH and CDR2 LQKENI. The CDR3 protein is CASSREQQETQYF. The CDR3 DNA sequence: TGTGCCAGCTCACGGGAGCAGCAAGAGACCCAGTACTTC. Filled out from reference TRBV18 and TRBJ2-5, the complete variable domain reads NAGVMQNPRHLVRRRGQEARLRCSPMKGHSHVYWYRQLPEEGLKFMVYLQKENIIDESGMPKERFSAEFPKEGPSILRIQQVVRGDSAAYFCASSREQQETQYFGPGTRLLVL.

The genes are TRBV2 and TRBJ1-5; D perhaps matches TRBD1 (5 bases). Per germline, CDR1 SNHLY and CDR2 FYNNEI. The V and J ends lost 9 bases and 6 bases respectively, with 15 bases between them. CDR3 length: 13 amino acids. In DNA form, the CDR3 reads TGTGCCAGTCAGGGCCTCGTTGTTCAGCCCCAGCATTTT. Translating gives CASQGLVVQPQHF.

The J gene is TRBJ1-5, the V gene TRBV7-8; D call uncertain. This CDR3 has 16 residues. V was pared by 1 base and J by 0 bases, with 10 bases between. Looked up from germline, CDR1 is SGHVS and CDR2 is FQNEAQ. The CDR3 protein is CASSLGAALSNQPQHF. The DNA of the CDR3 is TGTGCCAGCAGCTTAGGGGCAGCCCTTAGCAATCAGCCCCAGCATTTT.